This TCR beta chain was observed in a study of patients and donors after allogeneic stem cell transplantation. This clonotype has ten or more counts. TCRdb used MiXCR to reprocess the RT-PCR reads, holding one entry per CDR3 protein. The data show about 160,000 distinct CDR3 sequences, roughly 30% seen once. Germline V lookup: CDR1 MNHEY, CDR2 SVGEGT. Trimming cost V 0 bases and J 8 bases, with 13 bases left between them. CDR3 length: 14 residues. This sequence joins TRBV6-2 or TRBV6-3 and TRBJ1-2; D ambiguous. Sequencing input: blood, either unsorted or a sorted T cell fraction (not recorded which). The receptor's source is a human donor who was either an allogeneic HSCT recipient or a stem cell or donor lymphocyte infusion donor (not recorded which). It is not recorded whose cells these are; they may come from a transplant donor. The CDR3 spells CASSYSRLSGGYTF. The DNA for the CDR3 is TGTGCCAGCAGTTACTCCCGACTGAGTGGGGGCTACACCTTC.